This T cell receptor beta chain is drawn from a study of T cell repertoires in ileal Crohn's disease. Study observations and caveats: Active smokers at surgery had more clonal expansions than non-smokers.

A note on this clone: Its antigen remains unknown.

Here immunoSEQ multiplex PCR was the method, and the copy in TCRdb shows in-frame clones only, minus some. In the table there are about 5,600 clones, 70% to 90% of which are singletons. CDR1 is SGHTA and CDR2 is FQGNSA in the germline V gene. V trimming: 5 bases; J trimming: 9 bases; junction bases outside the gene matches: 13. The CDR3 loop spans 15 amino acids. The material sequenced was ileal tissue. The chain employs TRBV7-2 and TRBJ2-1; TRBD1 matches at 7 bases. The TCR originated in an adult with Crohn's disease. The CDR3 is CASSPRGGRYGEQFF. CDR3 coding DNA: TGTGCCAGCAGCCCTCGAGGGGGCCGTTATGGTGAGCAGTTCTTC.